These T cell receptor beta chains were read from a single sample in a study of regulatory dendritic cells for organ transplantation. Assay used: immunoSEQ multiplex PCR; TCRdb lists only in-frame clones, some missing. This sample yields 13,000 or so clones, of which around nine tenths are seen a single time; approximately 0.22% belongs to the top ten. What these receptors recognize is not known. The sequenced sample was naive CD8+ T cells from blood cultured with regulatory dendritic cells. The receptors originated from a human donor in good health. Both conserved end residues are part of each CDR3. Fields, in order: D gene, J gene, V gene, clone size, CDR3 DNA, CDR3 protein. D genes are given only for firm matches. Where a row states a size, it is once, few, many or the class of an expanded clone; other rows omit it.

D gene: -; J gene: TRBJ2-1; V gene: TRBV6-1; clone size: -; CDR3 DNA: TGTGCCAGCAGTCCCCTCGGTTATAATGAGCAGTTCTTC; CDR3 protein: CASSPLGYNEQFF
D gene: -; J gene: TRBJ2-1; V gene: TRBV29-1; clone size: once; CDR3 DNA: TGCAGCGCTCTGCTCCGGGACCCCGCCGCAGATGAGCAGTTCTTC; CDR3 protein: CSALLRDPAADEQFF
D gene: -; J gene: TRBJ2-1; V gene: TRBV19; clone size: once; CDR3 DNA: TGTGCCAGTAGTAGCGGTCTTAGCGGTGAGCAGTTCTTC; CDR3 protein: CASSSGLSGEQFF
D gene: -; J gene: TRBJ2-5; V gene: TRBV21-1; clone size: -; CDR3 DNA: TGTGCCAGCAGCAAACCTCAGGGACAAGAGACCCAGTACTTC; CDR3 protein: CASSKPQGQETQYF
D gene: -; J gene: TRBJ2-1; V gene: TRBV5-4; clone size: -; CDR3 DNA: TGTGCCAGCAGCCGGACTTTGAGCTCCTACAATGAGCAGTTCTTC; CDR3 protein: CASSRTLSSYNEQFF
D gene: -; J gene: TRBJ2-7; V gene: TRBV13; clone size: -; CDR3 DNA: TGTGCCAGCAGCTTAGGGCGGCAGCTCAAGCAGTACTTC; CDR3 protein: CASSLGRQLKQYF
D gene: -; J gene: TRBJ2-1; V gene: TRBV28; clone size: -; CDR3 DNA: TGTGCCAGCAGTTTCTTGGTCGTGCAGTTCTTC; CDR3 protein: CASSFLVVQFF
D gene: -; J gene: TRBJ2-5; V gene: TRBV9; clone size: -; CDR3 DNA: TGTGCCAGCAGCGTCAGGGGATGGTTAGAGACCCAGTACTTC; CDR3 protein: CASSVRGWLETQYF
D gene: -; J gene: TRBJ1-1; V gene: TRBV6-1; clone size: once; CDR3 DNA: TGTGCCAGCAGTGCCCAAGAGGGGGAGGGCACTGAAGCTTTCTTT; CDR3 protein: CASSAQEGEGTEAFF
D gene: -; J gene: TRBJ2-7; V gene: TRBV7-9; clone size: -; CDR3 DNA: TGTGCCAGCAGCCAAAGACTGATCGGAGGGCCTCTCTACGAGCAGTACTTC; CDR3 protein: CASSQRLIGGPLYEQYF
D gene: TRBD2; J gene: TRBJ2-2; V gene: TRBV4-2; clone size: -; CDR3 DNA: TGTGCCAGCAGGGCAACGACTAGCCCGAACACCGGGGAGCTGTTTTTT; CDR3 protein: CASRATTSPNTGELFF
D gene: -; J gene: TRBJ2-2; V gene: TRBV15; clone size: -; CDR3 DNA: TGTGCCACCGCCCAGACTAGGACCGGGGAGCTGTTTTTT; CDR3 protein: CATAQTRTGELFF
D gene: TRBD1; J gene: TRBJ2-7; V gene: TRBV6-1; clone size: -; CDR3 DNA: TGTGCCAGCAGTGCGGGACAGGACCCGAGCTCCTACGAGCAGTACTTC; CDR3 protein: CASSAGQDPSSYEQYF
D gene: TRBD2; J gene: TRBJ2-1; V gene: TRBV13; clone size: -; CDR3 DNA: TGTGCCAGCAGCTTTCCATCGGGACTAGTCGACAATGAGCAGTTCTTC; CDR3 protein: CASSFPSGLVDNEQFF
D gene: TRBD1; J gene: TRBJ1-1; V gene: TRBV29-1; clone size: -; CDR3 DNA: TGCAGCGTTGAGGGGACAGGTAGGAACACTGAAGCTTTCTTT; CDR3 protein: CSVEGTGRNTEAFF
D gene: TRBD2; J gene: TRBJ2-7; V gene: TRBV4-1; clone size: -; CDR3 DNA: TGCGCCAGCAGCCAATACATCGGGACTACCTACGAGCAGTACTTC; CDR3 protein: CASSQYIGTTYEQYF
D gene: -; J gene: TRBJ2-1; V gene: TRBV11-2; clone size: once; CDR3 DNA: TGTGCCAGCAGATCAAGGCCGGGGGGCAGGGGGAATGAGCAGTTCTTC; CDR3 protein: CASRSRPGGRGNEQFF
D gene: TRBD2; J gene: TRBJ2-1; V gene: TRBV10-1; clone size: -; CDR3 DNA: TGCGCCAGCAGTGAGTCGGGGACTAGCGGGATCGACGTAGACAATGAGCAGTTCTTC; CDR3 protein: CASSESGTSGIDVDNEQFF
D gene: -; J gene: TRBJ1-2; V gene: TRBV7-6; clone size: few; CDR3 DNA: TGTGCCAGCAGCTTACCCGCAGGGGATGGCTACACCTTC; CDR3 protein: CASSLPAGDGYTF
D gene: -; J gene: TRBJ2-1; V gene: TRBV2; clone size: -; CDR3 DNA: TGTGCCAGCAGTGACCGTTCCAATGAGCAGTTCTTC; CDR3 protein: CASSDRSNEQFF
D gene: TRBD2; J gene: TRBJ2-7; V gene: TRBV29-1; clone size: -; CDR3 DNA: TGCAGCGCAATAGCGGGGCCCTCCTACGAGCAGTACTTC; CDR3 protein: CSAIAGPSYEQYF
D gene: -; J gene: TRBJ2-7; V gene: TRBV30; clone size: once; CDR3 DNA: TGTGCCTGGGGACTGGGCTACGAGCAGTACTTC; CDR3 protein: CAWGLGYEQYF
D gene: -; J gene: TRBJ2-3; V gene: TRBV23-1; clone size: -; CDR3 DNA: TGCGCCAGCAGTGAGGTACAGGGTATGAGCACAGATACGCAGTATTTT; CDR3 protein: CASSEVQGMSTDTQYF
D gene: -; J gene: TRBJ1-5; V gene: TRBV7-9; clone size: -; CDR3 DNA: TGTGCCAGCGGCCCCGGCGGGCTCAATCAGCCCCAGCATTTT; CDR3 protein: CASGPGGLNQPQHF
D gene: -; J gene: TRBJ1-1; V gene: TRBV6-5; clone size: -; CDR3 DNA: TGTGCCAGCAGCGTGACATTGGGGGCGAGGACTGAAGCTTTCTTT; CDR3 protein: CASSVTLGARTEAFF
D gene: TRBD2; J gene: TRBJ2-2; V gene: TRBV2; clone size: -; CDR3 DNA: TGTGCCAGCGGACTAGCGGGAGTGACCGGGGAGCTGTTTTTT; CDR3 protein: CASGLAGVTGELFF